The source of this T cell receptor beta chain is a study of T-cell reconstitution after alpha-beta-depleted transplantation in children. The study's findings and limits: In some patients, recipient T cells and intrathymic progenitors surviving conditioning explained high day-60 diversity. Alpha-beta T cells present about two months after transplant were reported to originate from several hundred expanded graft clones.

Preparation of the TCRbeta library was carried out with unique molecular identifiers. TCRdb recomputed calls from the PCR reads with MiXCR, one row per CDR3 protein. Counted here are some 600,000 distinct CDR3 sequences, 10% to 15% occurring once; the ten biggest clones make up 2.2%. CDR1 and CDR2 (germline): LGHNA, YSLEER. The CDR3 contains 15 residues. Trimming removed 0 bases at V and 7 bases at J, with 12 bases between. A few counts support this clonotype. Its antigen is still unknown. This TCR came from a male patient between 5 and 17 years old who had a stem cell transplant for acute myeloid leukemia, so the T cells may come from the graft donor. Sample: PBMCs, mostly from graft donor cells, taken 360 days after TCRalphabeta/CD19-depleted stem cell transplant. This sequence joins TRBV4-3 and TRBJ2-2, with a possible D match to TRBD2 (6 bases). The chain's CDR3 is CASSQEALGGGELFF. For the CDR3, the DNA is TGCGCCAGCAGCCAAGAAGCCCTGGGGGGCGGGGAGCTGTTTTTT.